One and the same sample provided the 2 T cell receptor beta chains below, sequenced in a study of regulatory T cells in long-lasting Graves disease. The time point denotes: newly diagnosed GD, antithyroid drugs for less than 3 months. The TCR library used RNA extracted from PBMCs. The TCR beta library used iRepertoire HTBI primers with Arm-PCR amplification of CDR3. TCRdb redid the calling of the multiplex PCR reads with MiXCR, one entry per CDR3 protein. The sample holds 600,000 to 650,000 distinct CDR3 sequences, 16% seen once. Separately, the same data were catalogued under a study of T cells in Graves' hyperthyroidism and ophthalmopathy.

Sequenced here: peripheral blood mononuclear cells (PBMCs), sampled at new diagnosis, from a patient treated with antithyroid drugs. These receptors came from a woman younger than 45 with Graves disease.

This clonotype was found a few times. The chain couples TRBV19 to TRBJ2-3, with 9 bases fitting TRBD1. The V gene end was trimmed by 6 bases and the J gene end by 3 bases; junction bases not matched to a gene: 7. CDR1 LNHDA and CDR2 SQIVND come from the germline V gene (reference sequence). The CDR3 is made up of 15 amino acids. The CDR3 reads CASSRTGQGTDTQYF. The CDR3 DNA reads TGTGCCAGTAGCCGGACGGGACAGGGTACAGATACGCAGTATTTT.

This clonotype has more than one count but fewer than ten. The chain's CDR3 is CASSEFLGDRDQPQHF. DNA of the CDR3: TGTGCCAGCAGTGAATTTTTGGGGGACAGGGATCAGCCCCAGCATTTT. The chain links TRBV6-1 to TRBJ1-5, with TRBD1 identical over 9 bases. V dropped 2 bases and J dropped 5; count of bases not matched to a gene: 7. The CDR3 is 16 amino acids. Germline loops: CDR1 MNHNS, CDR2 SASEGT.